This passage covers 32 T cell receptor beta chains from one sample sequenced in a study of OX40 agonist ivuxolimab in advanced cancers. Generated by immunoSEQ multiplex PCR, the TCRdb table keeps only in-frame clones and is missing some. Here the sample spans roughly 50,000 clones, 80% to 95% being singletons. The material sequenced was CD4+ or CD8+ T cells sorted from blood, taken in a trial of the OX40 agonist ivuxolimab. Every receptor here comes from an adult with an advanced solid tumor such as melanoma, head and neck, liver or kidney cancer.

This chain connects TRBV27 to TRBJ2-1; TRBD2 matches at 14 bases. Per the germline V gene, CDR1 is MNHEY and CDR2 is SMNVEV (reference sequence). V dropped 5 bases and J dropped 4; count of bases not matched to a gene: 7. CDR3 length equals 17 residues. The CDR3 nucleotides read TGTGCCAGCAGTCCGGGACTAGCGGGGGCCACATACAATGAGCAGTTCTTC. This codes for CASSPGLAGATYNEQFF.

The CDR3 sequence is CASSQPTGRQFF. In DNA form, the CDR3 reads TGCGCCAGCAGCCAACCGACGGGTAGGCAGTTCTTC. V is TRBV4-1 and J is TRBJ2-1; no definite D call. Germline V CDR1 and CDR2: MGHRA, YSYEKL. This CDR3 contains 12 residues. V lost 2 bases and J lost 12, with 11 bases in between.

The V and J genes are TRBV5-6 and TRBJ1-4; D perhaps matches TRBD1 (5 bases). CDR3 length: 15 residues. Germline V gives CDR1 SGHDT, CDR2 YYEEEE. Deletions cut 0 bases from V and 3 bases from J, with 9 bases between. This chain's CDR3 is CASSLGETANEKLFF. The CDR3 DNA reads as TGTGCCAGCAGCTTGGGGGAGACAGCTAATGAAAAACTGTTTTTT.

V is TRBV7-9 and J is TRBJ1-1; TRBD1 might be the D (6 bases). Germline V gene data show CDR1 as SEHNR and CDR2 as FQNEAQ (reference sequence). Trimming pared 5 bases from V and 1 base from J, leaving 14 bases between. The CDR3 is made up of 15 amino acids. CDR3 DNA: TGTGCCAGCAGCAGCCGGGACACAAAGAACACTGAAGCTTTCTTT. It encodes CASSSRDTKNTEAFF.

This clone was seen only once. The chain is built from TRBV20-1 and TRBJ1-2, with D uncertain. V lost 3 bases to trimming and J lost 7 bases, with 9 bases between them. Germline V gene data show CDR1 as DFQATT and CDR2 as SNEGSKA (reference sequence). The CDR3 is made up of 11 amino acids. CDR3 nucleotide sequence: TGCAGTGCTAGGGGCGGGGTTGGCTACACCTTC. Its protein is CSARGGVGYTF.

The rearrangement joins TRBV19 to TRBJ2-7; D call uncertain. The germline gives CDR1 LNHDA, CDR2 SQIVND (reference sequence). CDR3 length equals 12 residues. Trimming pared 6 bases from V and 2 bases from J, leaving 8 bases between. The DNA of the CDR3 is TGTGCCAGTAGAAACGGAACCTACGAGCAGTACTTC. This translates into CASRNGTYEQYF.

The chain has TRBV4-1 and TRBJ2-7; D may correspond to TRBD1 or TRBD2 (5 bases each). Deletions cut 1 base from V and 2 bases from J, with 9 bases between. CDR3 size: 14 residues. Germline V gene sequence: CDR1 MGHRA, CDR2 YSYEKL. CDR3 in amino acids: CASSQVRDPYEQYF. The CDR3, as DNA: TGCGCCAGCAGCCAAGTAAGGGACCCCTACGAGCAGTACTTC.

This clone was counted a single time. The CDR3 DNA reads TGTGCCAGCAGCCTGGCCGAGGGTATGGGCAATCAGCCCCAGCATTTT. This sequence encodes CASSLAEGMGNQPQHF. The rearrangement links TRBV28 to TRBJ1-5; D gene uncertain. V lost 6 bases to trimming and J lost 2 bases, with 17 bases between them. The germline V gene has CDR1 MDHEN and CDR2 SYDVKM. The CDR3 sequence is 16 residues long.

The V gene is TRBV15, the J gene TRBJ1-2; no definite D call. This CDR3 contains 15 residues. Germline V CDR1 and CDR2: LNHNV, YYDKDF (reference sequence). V lost 3 bases and J lost 5, with 16 bases in between. The CDR3 bases are TGTGCCACCAGCAGTGACCTACGGGCAGAGTATGGCTACACCTTC. This sequence encodes CATSSDLRAEYGYTF.

For this clone: A much more abundant neighbour one base away suggests this may be a read error. The chain couples TRBV5-6 to TRBJ2-1, with a tentative D call TRBD1 (7 bases). V was trimmed by 5 bases and J by 3 bases, leaving 15 bases between them. Germline CDR1 is SGHDT and CDR2 is YYEEEE. CDR3 length: 15 amino acids. The CDR3: CASSWAGGSYNEQFF. CDR3 DNA: TGTGCCAGCAGTTGGGCAGGGGGGAGCTACAATGAGCAGTTCTTC.

The rearrangement links TRBV13 to TRBJ2-4, with TRBD2 matching over 9 bases. The CDR3 runs 15 residues. Trimming took 3 bases from V and 5 from J; bases not matched to a gene: 5. Germline V lookup: CDR1 PRHDT, CDR2 FYEKMQ (reference sequence). The CDR3 region is CASSLSVAGENIQYF. CDR3 nucleotides: TGTGCCAGCAGCTTGTCCGTAGCGGGAGAAAACATTCAGTACTTC.

This clone appeared a single time. V gene TRBV5-8 combines with J gene TRBJ2-2; possible D gene TRBD2, 6 bases. Trimming pared 3 bases from V and 5 bases from J, leaving 23 bases between. The V gene's germline CDR1 is SGHTS and CDR2 YDEGEE. The CDR3 extends over 18 amino acids. The CDR3 DNA reads as TGTGCCAGCAGCTCTGTCGGGGCACCTGCTGCGGGGACCGGGGAGCTGTTTTTT. Its protein product is CASSSVGAPAAGTGELFF. Looking up the rest from reference TRBV5-8 and TRBJ2-2 gives the full variable domain: EAGVTQSPTHLIKTRGQQATLRCSPISGHTSVYWYQQALGLGLQFLLWYDEGEERNRGNFPPRFSGRQFPNYSSELNVNALELEDSALYLCASSSVGAPAAGTGELFFGEGSRLTVL.

V and J are TRBV30 and TRBJ1-5; D gene uncertain. The CDR3 has 13 amino acids. Trimming cost V 0 bases and J 7 bases, with 10 bases left between them. The germline V gene has CDR1 GTSNPN and CDR2 SVGIG (reference sequence). CDR3 region: CAWSVRGGQPQHF. Here the CDR3 DNA reads TGTGCCTGGAGTGTACGGGGAGGCCAGCCCCAGCATTTT. Full variable domain (outside the CDR3, taken from reference TRBV30 and TRBJ1-5): SQTIHQWPATLVQPVGSPLSLECTVEGTSNPNLYWYRQAAGRGLQLLFYSVGIGQISSEVPQNLSASRPQDRQFILSSKKLLLSDSGFYLCAWSVRGGQPQHFGDGTRLSIL.

The V and J genes are TRBV6-1 and TRBJ1-2; D is unclear. CDR3 length: 13 residues. Between the trimmed V and J ends, which lost 1 base and 3 bases, there was a span of 6 bases. Germline V gene sequence: CDR1 MNHNS, CDR2 SASEGT. The CDR3 loop reads CASSEGGYYGYTF. The CDR3 bases are TGTGCCAGCAGTGAAGGGGGTTACTATGGCTACACCTTC.

V usage is TRBV5-6 and J usage is TRBJ2-3; 9 positions agree with TRBD2. Germline V gives CDR1 SGHDT, CDR2 YYEEEE. V shed 0 bases, J shed 2 bases, and the junction held 10 bases outside the gene matches. The CDR3 loop spans 18 amino acids. The CDR3 region has the DNA TGTGCCAGCAGCTTGGTACGATTAAGCGGGGGGTTCACAGATACGCAGTATTTT. The encoded protein is CASSLVRLSGGFTDTQYF.

The rearrangement links TRBV2 to TRBJ1-2, with D uncertain. The germline V and J ends were trimmed by 4 bases and 1 base, with 10 bases remaining between them. The CDR3 spans 14 residues. Germline V gene lookup returns CDR1 SNHLY and CDR2 FYNNEI. The CDR3 region is CASSGRPVNYGYTF. The CDR3 coding sequence is TGTGCCAGCAGTGGAAGGCCGGTTAACTATGGCTACACCTTC.

The J gene is TRBJ1-1, the V gene TRBV6-5; the D gene is possibly TRBD1 (5 bases). The CDR3 is 15 residues long. Trimming removed 6 bases at V and 5 bases at J, with 19 bases between. Germline loops: CDR1 MNHEY, CDR2 SVGAGI. In DNA form, the CDR3 reads TGTGCCAGCAGCGTATCGGGACTTTATGGGACTGAAGCTTTCTTT. Its translation: CASSVSGLYGTEAFF.

The chain links TRBV7-8 to TRBJ2-5, with a possible D match to TRBD2 (5 bases). CDR1 SGHVS and CDR2 FQNEAQ come from the germline V gene. The CDR3 runs to 18 residues. The V end lost 3 bases, the J end lost 4 bases, and 24 bases lay between the germline ends. CDR3 coding DNA: TGTGCCAGCAGCTTTCTAGCCCGAAGAAGGGAGACGGGAGAGACCCAGTACTTC. It codes for CASSFLARRRETGETQYF. Filled out from reference TRBV7-8 and TRBJ2-5, the complete variable domain reads GAGVSQSPRYKVAKRGQDVALRCDPISGHVSLFWYQQALGQGPEFLTYFQNEAQLDKSGLPSDRFFAERPEGSVSTLKIQRTQQEDSAVYLCASSFLARRRETGETQYFGPGTRLLVL.

On this clone itself: One end of the junction does not line up with germline, which may come from a read error. The V and J genes are TRBV14 and TRBJ1-2; D is possibly TRBD1 (5 bases). Germline lookup yields CDR1 SGHDN and CDR2 FVKESK. This CDR3 is 13 amino acids long. DNA for the CDR3: TGTGCCAGCAGCCTTCAGGGCCCGGCCCAGGGAAGTTTC. Its translation is CASSLQGPAQGSF.

The chain has TRBV5-1 and TRBJ1-1; D is uncertain. Germline CDR1 reads SGHRS; CDR2 reads YFSETQ. Trimming pared 0 bases from V and 5 bases from J, leaving 11 bases between. This CDR3 has 14 amino acids. Here the CDR3 reads CASSLGSWSTEAFF. The DNA of the CDR3 is TGCGCCAGCAGCTTGGGGTCTTGGAGTACTGAAGCTTTCTTT.

This clone was found once. This rearrangement joins TRBV28 to TRBJ1-6; 11 bases are a match to TRBD1. The V and J ends lost 3 bases and 7 bases, in that order; junction bases with no gene match: 14. The CDR3 length is 19 residues. Germline V gives CDR1 MDHEN, CDR2 SYDVKM. The CDR3 sequence: CASSFPPIRDRGYNSPLHF. The CDR3 region has the DNA TGTGCCAGCAGTTTCCCCCCTATTAGGGACAGGGGGTACAATTCACCCCTCCACTTT.

The rearrangement links TRBV5-4 to TRBJ1-2; 9 bases match TRBD1. The CDR3 sequence is 15 residues long. The V segment lost 0 bases and the J segment 5 bases; nucleotides outside the gene matches: 5. Germline CDR1 and CDR2: SGHNT and YYREEE (reference sequence). The chain's CDR3 is CASSLGTGVLYGYTF. The DNA for the CDR3 is TGTGCCAGCAGCTTGGGGACAGGGGTCCTATATGGCTACACCTTC.

The chain employs TRBV10-3 and TRBJ2-3; perhaps TRBD2 as D (5 bases). Deletions cut 3 bases from V and 6 bases from J, with 25 bases between. The CDR3 totals 18 residues. Germline V gene lookup returns CDR1 ENHRY and CDR2 SYGVKD. Here the CDR3 DNA reads TGTGCCATCAGTGACCCGAATCGGGGATCCTTCGGCAGGGATACGCAGTATTTT. It codes for CAISDPNRGSFGRDTQYF.

V and J are TRBV5-1 and TRBJ2-2; weak D call: TRBD2 (7 bases). Per the germline V gene, CDR1 is SGHRS and CDR2 is YFSETQ. V was trimmed by 2 bases and J by 2 bases, leaving 13 bases between them. This CDR3 has 16 residues. CDR3 bases: TGCGCCAGCAGCTTTTCTCGCGGGGGCAACACCGGGGAGCTGTTTTTT. It codes for CASSFSRGGNTGELFF.

The sample holds a few counts of this clone. The gene calls are TRBV5-8 and TRBJ2-7, with TRBD1 identical over 7 bases. CDR1 SGHTS and CDR2 YDEGEE come from the germline V gene. Trimming took 0 bases from V and 5 from J; bases not matched to a gene: 8. The CDR3 runs 15 residues. DNA of the CDR3: TGTGCCAGCAGCTTGGACAGGGGTCAAATCGACGAGCAGTACTTC. Translated: CASSLDRGQIDEQYF.

The chain recombines TRBV30 with TRBJ1-2; D remains ambiguous. The CDR3 is 13 amino acids. Trimming pared 4 bases from V and 6 bases from J, leaving 15 bases between. Germline V gene data show CDR1 as GTSNPN and CDR2 as SVGIG (reference sequence). The CDR3 DNA sequence: TGTGCCTGGACCATGGGTGTGAAACATGGCTACACCTTC. Translation gives CAWTMGVKHGYTF.

This sequence joins TRBV5-8 and TRBJ2-1; 9 bases agree with TRBD1. The junction had 5 bases not matched to a gene; V was cut back by 0 bases and J by 7 bases. Per the germline V gene, CDR1 is SGHTS and CDR2 is YDEGEE. This CDR3 is built from 15 residues. The CDR3 region has the DNA TGTGCCAGCAGCTTGGAACAGGGGGCTGAAAATGAGCAGTTCTTC. Translation: CASSLEQGAENEQFF. The full variable domain, its missing parts supplied by reference TRBV5-8 and TRBJ2-1, is EAGVTQSPTHLIKTRGQQATLRCSPISGHTSVYWYQQALGLGLQFLLWYDEGEERNRGNFPPRFSGRQFPNYSSELNVNALELEDSALYLCASSLEQGAENEQFFGPGTRLTVL.

The table lists this clone with a few counts. The chain uses TRBV2 and TRBJ1-1; D unresolved. Germline V gives CDR1 SNHLY, CDR2 FYNNEI. The V and J ends lost 11 bases and 5 bases respectively, with 12 bases between them. The CDR3 is 11 amino acids. The CDR3 DNA reads TGTGCCTGTGATGACCGGACTGAAGCTTTCTTT. Amino acid sequence: CACDDRTEAFF.

This rearrangement joins TRBV6-5 to TRBJ1-2, with a possible D match to TRBD1 (5 bases). The V end lost 0 bases, the J end lost 4 bases, and 6 bases lay between the germline ends. The CDR3 consists of 13 residues. Germline V gene lookup returns CDR1 MNHEY and CDR2 SVGAGI. The CDR3 region is CASSYSTAYGYTF. CDR3 nucleotides: TGTGCCAGCAGTTACTCGACAGCCTATGGCTACACCTTC.

This chain uses TRBV27 with TRBJ2-6, with 7 positions matching TRBD1. The germline V gene encodes CDR1 MNHEY and CDR2 SMNVEV (reference sequence). CDR3 length: 18 amino acids. The V segment lost 5 bases and the J segment 0 bases; nucleotides outside the gene matches: 10. The CDR3 DNA sequence: TGTGCCAGCAGTGTTTCGGGACAGCGATACTCTGGGGCCAACGTCCTGACTTTC. This translates into CASSVSGQRYSGANVLTF.

The CDR3 sequence: CASSLSPGGGQPQHF. In nucleotides, the CDR3 is TGTGCCAGCAGTCTATCGCCGGGGGGAGGCCAGCCCCAGCATTTT. The rearrangement uses TRBV6-5 and TRBJ1-5, with D perhaps TRBD1 (5 bases). V lost 5 bases, J lost 7 bases, and 18 bases lay in between. Germline lookup yields CDR1 MNHEY and CDR2 SVGAGI. This CDR3 spans 15 amino acids.

This chain uses TRBV27 with TRBJ2-4; D not certain. This CDR3 spans 15 amino acids. From germline, CDR1 is MNHEY and CDR2 SMNVEV (reference sequence). V lost 5 bases to trimming and J lost 3 bases, with 14 bases between them. The chain's CDR3 is CASSRYDKLKNIQYF. CDR3 nucleotides: TGTGCCAGCAGTCGATATGACAAGCTCAAAAACATTCAGTACTTC.